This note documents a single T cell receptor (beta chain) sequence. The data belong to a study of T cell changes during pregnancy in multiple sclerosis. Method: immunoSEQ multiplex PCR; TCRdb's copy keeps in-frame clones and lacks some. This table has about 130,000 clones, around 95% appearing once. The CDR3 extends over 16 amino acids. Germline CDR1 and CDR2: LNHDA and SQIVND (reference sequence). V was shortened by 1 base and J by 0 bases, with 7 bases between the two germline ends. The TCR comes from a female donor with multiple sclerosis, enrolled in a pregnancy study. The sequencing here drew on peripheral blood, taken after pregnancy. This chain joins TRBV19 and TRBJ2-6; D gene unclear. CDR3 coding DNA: TGTGCCAGTAGTATAGGAGGCGCCTCTGGGGCCAACGTCCTGACTTTC. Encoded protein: CASSIGGASGANVLTF.